This T cell receptor (beta chain) originates from a study of technical replicates of blood from several donors. Measured with immunoSEQ multiplex PCR; TCRdb has only the in-frame clones, and not every one. The sample consists of some 87,000 clones, approximately 96% of them appearing once. Germline V gives CDR1 LNHDA, CDR2 SQIVND (reference sequence). V was shortened by 4 bases and J by 0 bases, with 12 bases between the two germline ends. CDR3 length: 15 residues. The receptor was derived from a human donor in good health. V and J are TRBV19 and TRBJ1-1, with D perhaps matching TRBD1 (6 bases). The sample taken for sequencing was T cells isolated from PBMCs. The chain's CDR3 is CASSNLDSLNTEAFF. In DNA form, the CDR3 reads TGTGCCAGTAGTAACCTGGACAGCCTGAACACTGAAGCTTTCTTT. Supplemented by reference TRBV19 and TRBJ1-1, the full variable domain reads DGGITQSPKYLFRKEGQNVTLSCEQNLNHDAMYWYRQDPGQGLRLIYYSQIVNDFQKGDIAEGYSVSREKKESFPLTVTSAQKNPTAFYLCASSNLDSLNTEAFFGQGTRLTVV.